This entry lists 23 T cell receptor beta chains sequenced from one sample in a study of memory CD4+ T cells and cytomegalovirus serostatus. The sort gate was single viable CD3+CD4+CD8-CD45RO+ cells for memory CD4+ T cells. TCRdb keeps only in-frame clones here, not all; method: immunoSEQ multiplex PCR. Among around 60,000 clones listed, 82% were seen once. The specimen sequenced was memory CD4+ T cells from blood. The origin of the receptors is an adult in good health and CMV-seronegative.

The gene calls are TRBV4-1 and TRBJ2-7; D gene ambiguous. This CDR3 region has 16 residues. Trimming removed 2 bases at V and 3 bases at J, with 17 bases between. Per the germline V gene, CDR1 is MGHRA and CDR2 is YSYEKL. The CDR3 sequence: CASSQSIPGGHYEQYF. CDR3 coding DNA: TGCGCCAGCAGCCAATCAATCCCCGGCGGCCACTACGAGCAGTACTTC.

The J gene is TRBJ2-2, the V gene TRBV6-1; TRBD1 aligns across 9 bases. The junction had 3 bases not matched to a gene; V was cut back by 6 bases and J by 4 bases. CDR1 is MNHNS and CDR2 is SASEGT in the germline V gene. CDR3 size: 14 residues. For the CDR3, the DNA is TGTGCCAGCAGGACAGGGGGAACCACCGGGGAGCTGTTTTTT. It yields the protein CASRTGGTTGELFF.

The chain is built from TRBV25-1 and TRBJ1-3; D unclear. V lost 6 bases and J lost 4, with 10 bases in between. Germline CDR1 MGHDK, CDR2 SYGVNS. This CDR3 has 13 residues. The CDR3 sequence: CASSLLGGNTIYF. The DNA of the CDR3 is TGTGCCAGCAGCTTATTAGGGGGAAACACCATATATTTT.

The chain uses TRBV2 and TRBJ2-7; D is possibly TRBD1 (6 bases). From germline, CDR1 is SNHLY and CDR2 FYNNEI. V shed 4 bases and J shed 2 bases, with 12 bases lying between them. The CDR3 sequence is 14 residues long. The CDR3 nucleotides are TGTGCCAGCAGTGCGAGACAGGCCCCCTACGAGCAGTACTTC. This gives the protein CASSARQAPYEQYF.

This sequence joins TRBV29-1 and TRBJ1-4; possible D gene TRBD1, 6 bases. The CDR3 loop spans 14 amino acids. Trimming removed 8 bases from V and 8 bases from J, with 21 bases in between. Germline loops: CDR1 SQVTM, CDR2 ANQGSEA. The CDR3 is CSISGGGRGEKLFF. The CDR3 DNA reads as TGCAGCATCAGTGGAGGGGGGCGAGGGGAAAAACTGTTTTTT.

The V and J genes are TRBV6-1 and TRBJ1-5, with unresolved D. Between the trimmed V and J ends, which lost 0 bases and 4 bases, there was a span of 7 bases. Looked up from germline, CDR1 is MNHNS and CDR2 is SASEGT. The CDR3 contains 14 residues. Here the CDR3 reads CASSEAKQNQPQHF. DNA for the CDR3: TGTGCCAGCAGTGAAGCTAAACAGAATCAGCCCCAGCATTTT.

The gene calls are TRBV7-3 and TRBJ2-1; the D gene is possibly TRBD2 (6 bases). CDR1 is SGHTA and CDR2 is FQGTGA in the germline V gene. CDR3 length: 13 amino acids. Trimming took 2 bases from V and 6 from J, leaving 8 bases between them. The CDR3 nucleotides read TGTGCCAGCAGCTTATTAGCGGTCAATGAGCAGTTCTTC. Translated, it gives CASSLLAVNEQFF.

The genes are TRBV7-3 and TRBJ2-5; a possible D gene is TRBD2 (6 bases). This CDR3 spans 13 amino acids. Germline values: CDR1 SGHTA, CDR2 FQGTGA. Trimming took off 0 bases at V and 7 bases at J, with 9 bases between the two ends. The chain's CDR3 is CASSLTDGGTQYF. In DNA form, the CDR3 reads TGTGCCAGCAGCTTAACTGACGGGGGGACCCAGTACTTC.

This rearrangement joins TRBV11-2 to TRBJ1-2; TRBD1 might be the D (5 bases). This CDR3 is built from 13 residues. Germline CDR1 reads SGHAT; CDR2 reads FQNNGV. Trimming removed 5 bases from V and 8 bases from J, with 15 bases in between. CDR3 sequence reads: CASSIQWGVGYTF. The CDR3 bases are TGTGCCAGCAGCATACAGTGGGGGGTGGGCTACACCTTC. Full variable domain (rest looked up from reference TRBV11-2 and TRBJ1-2): EAGVAQSPRYKIIEKRQSVAFWCNPISGHATLYWYQQILGQGPKLLIQFQNNGVVDDSQLPKDRFSAERLKGVDSTLKIQPAKLEDSAVYLCASSIQWGVGYTFGSGTRLTVV.

This chain connects TRBV7-3 to TRBJ2-1; 9 nucleotides agree with TRBD1. This CDR3 spans 16 amino acids. Germline CDR1 reads SGHTA; CDR2 reads FQGTGA. The V gene end was trimmed by 2 bases and the J gene end by 6 bases; junction bases not matched to a gene: 8. CDR3 protein: CASSLATGGAGNEQFF. The CDR3 DNA is TGTGCCAGCAGCTTAGCAACAGGGGGCGCGGGCAATGAGCAGTTCTTC.

The chain links TRBV5-1 to TRBJ2-7; possible D gene TRBD1, 6 bases. The CDR3 has 15 amino acids. Trimming cost V 3 bases and J 2 bases, with 15 bases left between them. Germline V gene lookup returns CDR1 SGHRS and CDR2 YFSETQ. CDR3: CASSSGHAGAYEQYF. For the CDR3, the DNA is TGCGCCAGCAGCTCCGGACACGCAGGGGCCTACGAGCAGTACTTC.

V usage is TRBV7-8 and J usage is TRBJ1-5, with 12 bases matching TRBD1. After removal of 4 bases from V and 7 bases from J, the junction contained 14 bases not matched to a gene. From germline, CDR1 is SGHVS and CDR2 FQNEAQ. The CDR3 extends over 18 amino acids. This CDR3 reads CASSSERRGTGGRQPQHF. As DNA, the CDR3 is TGTGCCAGCAGCTCAGAAAGAAGAGGGACAGGGGGCAGGCAGCCCCAGCATTTT.

This clone was recorded a few times. The rearrangement uses TRBV28 and TRBJ1-2; the D is unclear. Per the germline V gene, CDR1 is MDHEN and CDR2 is SYDVKM. The ends were cut back, 3 bases at V and 4 bases at J, with 12 bases in the middle. The CDR3 sequence is 14 residues long. In DNA, the CDR3 is TGTGCCAGCAGTTTGGTAGACCGAGTCTATGGCTACACCTTC. It specifies CASSLVDRVYGYTF.

The DNA for the CDR3 is TGTGCCAGCAGCTTGGGACAGGGGCGGAATGAGCAGTTCTTC. The encoded protein is CASSLGQGRNEQFF. The V gene is TRBV5-8, the J gene TRBJ2-1; 8 bases are shared with TRBD1. CDR1 is SGHTS, CDR2 YDEGEE, per germline. The CDR3 is 14 residues long. Trimming took 0 bases from V and 7 from J; bases not matched to a gene: 3.

This clone was picked up one time. The chain has TRBV5-1 and TRBJ2-1; 8 bases are shared with TRBD1. CDR3 length: 12 amino acids. The trim removed 4 bases at V and 9 bases at J, leaving 3 bases unmatched. Germline V CDR1 and CDR2: SGHRS, YFSETQ. The CDR3 loop is CASSRTGTEQFF. CDR3 in DNA: TGCGCCAGCAGCAGGACAGGGACTGAGCAGTTCTTC.

J is TRBJ1-2 and V is TRBV28, with a weak D call TRBD1 (5 bases). Trimming removed 2 bases from V and 8 bases from J, with 21 bases in between. CDR1 and CDR2 from the germline V gene are MDHEN and SYDVKM. This CDR3 contains 16 residues. In DNA, the CDR3 is TGTGCCAGCAGTTTACAGGGCCGTCAGGGAATGTCCGGCTACACCTTC. Its protein is CASSLQGRQGMSGYTF.

The chain couples TRBV21-1 to TRBJ2-5; the D call of TRBD2 is as the table states it, not checked on the DNA. TRBV21-1 has pseudogene status. The CDR3 loop spans 16 amino acids. In DNA, the CDR3 is TGTGCCAGCAGCAAAGCTTATGGCGGCCCCGAGGAGACCCAGTACTTC. The encoded protein is CASSKAYGGPEETQYF.

The chain carries TRBV11-2 and TRBJ2-7, with 9 bases lining up with TRBD1. Germline lookup yields CDR1 SGHAT and CDR2 FQNNGV. This CDR3 region has 17 residues. Unmatched junction bases numbered 9, after V lost 1 base and J lost 2 bases. CDR3 amino acids: CASSLVFGGQGTYEQYF. The CDR3 nucleotides read TGTGCCAGCAGCTTAGTTTTCGGCGGACAGGGGACCTACGAGCAGTACTTC.

About this clone: Other DNA sequences of this sample code for an identical CDR3. The chain has TRBV7-9 and TRBJ2-2; the D gene is possibly TRBD2 (6 bases). CDR3 length: 15 residues. With 1 base removed from V and 4 bases from J, the gap between germline ends came to 10 bases. Germline V CDR1 and CDR2: SEHNR, FQNEAQ (reference sequence). This CDR3 reads CASSLDGRGTGELFF. CDR3 in DNA: TGTGCCAGCAGCTTAGACGGGAGAGGCACCGGGGAGCTGTTTTTT.

The rearrangement uses TRBV19 and TRBJ1-5; TRBD1 might be the D (6 bases). V was shortened by 3 bases and J by 2 bases, with 14 bases between the two germline ends. The CDR3 has 16 amino acids. The germline CDR1 and CDR2 sequences are LNHDA and SQIVND (reference sequence). DNA for the CDR3: TGTGCCAGTAGTATGGTCGGGACACTCGGCAATCAGCCCCAGCATTTT. Translated, it gives CASSMVGTLGNQPQHF.

In this sample, this clone turned up a few times. The V call is TRBV7-3, the J call TRBJ1-1; 9 bases line up with TRBD1. The CDR3 runs 13 residues. Per the germline V gene, CDR1 is SGHTA and CDR2 is FQGTGA. With 5 bases clipped from V and 10 bases from J, the junction kept 8 bases outside the gene matches. CDR3 residues: CASSPDRGEVAFF. The CDR3 DNA reads as TGTGCCAGCAGCCCGGACAGGGGAGAGGTAGCTTTCTTT.

CDR3 in DNA: TGTGCCAGTAGTACCGGGACAGGGACCTACGAGCAGTACTTC. Protein product: CASSTGTGTYEQYF. The chain uses TRBV19 and TRBJ2-7; 9 bases agree with TRBD1. V lost 4 bases to trimming and J lost 2 bases; unmatched junction nucleotides: 3. The V gene's germline CDR1 is LNHDA and CDR2 SQIVND (reference sequence). The CDR3 totals 14 residues.

The chain is built from TRBV4-2 and TRBJ1-5; TRBD1 is a possible D gene (5 bases). Germline-derived CDR1 and CDR2 are LGHNA and YNFKEQ. V was cut by 0 bases and J by 2 bases, with 8 bases left in between. The CDR3 length is 15 residues. The CDR3 DNA follows: TGTGCCAGCAGCCAAGAACCAGGGCGCAATCAGCCCCAGCATTTT. Its protein is CASSQEPGRNQPQHF.